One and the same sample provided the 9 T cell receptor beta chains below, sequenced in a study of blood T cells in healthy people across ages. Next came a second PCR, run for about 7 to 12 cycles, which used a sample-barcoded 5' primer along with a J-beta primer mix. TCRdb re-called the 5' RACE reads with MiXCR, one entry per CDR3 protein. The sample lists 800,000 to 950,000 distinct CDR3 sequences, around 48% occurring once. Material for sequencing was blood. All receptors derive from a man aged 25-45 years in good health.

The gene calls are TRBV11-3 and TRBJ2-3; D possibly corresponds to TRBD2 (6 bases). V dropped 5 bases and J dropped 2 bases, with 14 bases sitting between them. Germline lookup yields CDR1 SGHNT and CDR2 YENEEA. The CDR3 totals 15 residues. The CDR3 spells CASSIRTGLTDTQYF. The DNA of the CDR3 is TGTGCCAGCAGCATAAGGACGGGACTCACAGATACGCAGTATTTT. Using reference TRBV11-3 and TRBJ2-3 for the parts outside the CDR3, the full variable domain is EAGVVQSPRYKIIEKKQPVAFWCNPISGHNTLYWYLQNLGQGPELLIRYENEEAVDDSQLPKDRFSAERLKGVDSTLKIQPAELGDSAVYLCASSIRTGLTDTQYFGPGTRLTVL.

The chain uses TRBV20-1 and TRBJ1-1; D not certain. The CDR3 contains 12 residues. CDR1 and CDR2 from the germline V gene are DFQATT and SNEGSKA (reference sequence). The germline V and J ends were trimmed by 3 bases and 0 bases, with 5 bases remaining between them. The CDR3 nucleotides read TGCAGTGCTAGGATATTGAACACTGAAGCTTTCTTT. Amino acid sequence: CSARILNTEAFF.

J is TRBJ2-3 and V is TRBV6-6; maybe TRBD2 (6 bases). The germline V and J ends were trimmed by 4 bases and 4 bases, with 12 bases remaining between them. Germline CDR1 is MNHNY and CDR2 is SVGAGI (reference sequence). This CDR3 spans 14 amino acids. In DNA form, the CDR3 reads TGTGCCAGCAGTTTTACAGCTAGCGCAGATACGCAGTATTTT. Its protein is CASSFTASADTQYF.

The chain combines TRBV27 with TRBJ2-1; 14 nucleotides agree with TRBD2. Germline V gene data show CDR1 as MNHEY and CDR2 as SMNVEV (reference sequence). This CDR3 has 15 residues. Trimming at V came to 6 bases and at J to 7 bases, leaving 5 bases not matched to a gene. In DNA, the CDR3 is TGTGCCAGCAGGACCGGGACTAGCGGGAGTAATGAGCAGTTCTTC. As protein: CASRTGTSGSNEQFF.

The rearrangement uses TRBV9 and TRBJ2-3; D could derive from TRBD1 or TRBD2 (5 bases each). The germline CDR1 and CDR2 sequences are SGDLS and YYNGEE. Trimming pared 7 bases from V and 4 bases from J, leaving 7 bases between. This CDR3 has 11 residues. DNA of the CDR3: TGTGCCAGCGGGACGGCAGATACGCAGTATTTT. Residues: CASGTADTQYF. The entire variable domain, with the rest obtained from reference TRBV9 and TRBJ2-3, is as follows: DSGVTQTPKHLITATGQRVTLRCSPRSGDLSVYWYQQSLDQGLQFLIQYYNGEERAKGNILERFSAQQFPDLHSELNLSSLELGDSALYFCASGTADTQYFGPGTRLTVL.

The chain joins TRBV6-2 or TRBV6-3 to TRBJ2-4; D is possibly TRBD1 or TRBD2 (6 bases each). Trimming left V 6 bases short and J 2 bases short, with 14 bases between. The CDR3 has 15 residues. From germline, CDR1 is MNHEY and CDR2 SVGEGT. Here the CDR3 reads CASSSWRGTKNIQYF. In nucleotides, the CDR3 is TGTGCCAGCAGCTCCTGGAGGGGGACCAAAAACATTCAGTACTTC.

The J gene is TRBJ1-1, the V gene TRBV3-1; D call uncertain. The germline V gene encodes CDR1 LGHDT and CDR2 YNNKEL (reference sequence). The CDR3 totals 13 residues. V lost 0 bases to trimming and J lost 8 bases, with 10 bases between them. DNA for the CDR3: TGTGCCAGCAGCCAAGAAAGGCCCACGGAAGCTTTCTTT. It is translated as CASSQERPTEAFF. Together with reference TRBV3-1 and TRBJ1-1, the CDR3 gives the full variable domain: DTAVSQTPKYLVTQMGNDKSIKCEQNLGHDTMYWYKQDSKKFLKIMFSYNNKELIINETVPNRFSPKSPDKAHLNLHINSLELGDSAVYFCASSQERPTEAFFGQGTRLTVV.

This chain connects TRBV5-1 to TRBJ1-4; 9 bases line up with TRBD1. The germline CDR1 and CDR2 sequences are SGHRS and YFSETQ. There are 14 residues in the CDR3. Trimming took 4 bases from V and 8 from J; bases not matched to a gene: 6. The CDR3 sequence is CASSQGQGYEKLFF. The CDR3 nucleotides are TGCGCCAGCAGCCAGGGACAGGGTTACGAAAAACTGTTTTTT.

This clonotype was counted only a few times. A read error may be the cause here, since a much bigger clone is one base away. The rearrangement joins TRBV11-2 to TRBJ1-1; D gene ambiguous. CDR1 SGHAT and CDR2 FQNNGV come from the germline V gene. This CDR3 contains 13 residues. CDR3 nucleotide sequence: TGTGCCAGCAGCTTCTCAAAGAACACTGGAGCTTTCTTT. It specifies CASSFSKNTGAFF.